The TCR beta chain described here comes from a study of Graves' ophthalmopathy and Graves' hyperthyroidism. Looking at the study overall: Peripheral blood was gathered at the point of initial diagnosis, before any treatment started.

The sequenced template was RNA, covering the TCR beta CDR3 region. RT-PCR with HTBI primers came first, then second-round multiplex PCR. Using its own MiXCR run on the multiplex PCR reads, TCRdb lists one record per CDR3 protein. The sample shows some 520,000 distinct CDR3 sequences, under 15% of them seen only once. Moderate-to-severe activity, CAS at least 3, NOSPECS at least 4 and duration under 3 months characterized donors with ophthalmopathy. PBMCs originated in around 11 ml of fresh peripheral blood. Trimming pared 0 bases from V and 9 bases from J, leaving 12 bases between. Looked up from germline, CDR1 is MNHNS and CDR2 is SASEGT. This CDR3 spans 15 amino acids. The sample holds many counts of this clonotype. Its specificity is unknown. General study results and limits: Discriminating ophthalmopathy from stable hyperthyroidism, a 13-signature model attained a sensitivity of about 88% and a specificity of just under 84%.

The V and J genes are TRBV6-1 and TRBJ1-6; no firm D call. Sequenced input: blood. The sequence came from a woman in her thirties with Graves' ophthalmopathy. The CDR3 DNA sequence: TGTGCCAGCAGTGAAGCCCCAGTGGTCCGTTCACCCCTCCACTTT. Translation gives CASSEAPVVRSPLHF.